This is a list of T cell receptor beta chains from one sample in a study of beta chain features in type 1 diabetes. Measured with immunoSEQ multiplex PCR; TCRdb has only the in-frame clones, and not every one. The sample consists of about 930,000 clones, roughly 15% of them appearing once. Sequenced: naive CD4+ T cells from blood. These receptors were obtained from a woman under 30 in good health. The CDR3 runs from the conserved cysteine through the conserved F or W. Fields, in order: J gene, V gene, D gene, clone size, CDR3 DNA, CDR3 protein. D genes are given only for firm matches. The size field is filled for only some rows; it gives once, few, many or a size class.

J gene: TRBJ2-1; V gene: TRBV7-9; D gene: .; clone size: few; CDR3 DNA: TGTGCCAGCAGCTTAGTAGTCTCCGGGAGCTCCTACAATGAGCAGTTCTTC; CDR3 protein: CASSLVVSGSSYNEQFF
J gene: TRBJ1-1; V gene: TRBV5-4; D gene: TRBD1; clone size: few; CDR3 DNA: TGTGCCAGCAGCTGGGGACAGGGGACGAGTGAAGCTTTCTTT; CDR3 protein: CASSWGQGTSEAFF
J gene: TRBJ2-1; V gene: TRBV18; D gene: .; clone size: .; CDR3 DNA: TGTGCCAGCTCACCCTCGGCGGGGATGTATGACAATGAGCAGTTCTTC; CDR3 protein: CASSPSAGMYDNEQFF
J gene: TRBJ1-2; V gene: TRBV7-2; D gene: TRBD1; clone size: .; CDR3 DNA: TGTGCCAGCAGCTTAGGATACAGGGGAACCGACTATGGCTACACCTTC; CDR3 protein: CASSLGYRGTDYGYTF
J gene: TRBJ2-1; V gene: TRBV5-1; D gene: TRBD2; clone size: .; CDR3 DNA: TGCGCCAGCAGCTTGGCCGGACTAGCGGGAGCCAATGAGCAGTTCTTC; CDR3 protein: CASSLAGLAGANEQFF
J gene: TRBJ2-7; V gene: TRBV7-8; D gene: TRBD2; clone size: .; CDR3 DNA: TGTGCCAGCAGCTTAGTTGGACTAGCGGGAGACGGGTACGAGCAGTACTTC; CDR3 protein: CASSLVGLAGDGYEQYF
J gene: TRBJ1-1; V gene: TRBV6-1; D gene: .; clone size: .; CDR3 DNA: TGTGCCACCGGCAGGGAAGTACGTGAAGCTTTCTTT; CDR3 protein: CATGREVREAFF
J gene: TRBJ2-1; V gene: TRBV14; D gene: TRBD1; clone size: .; CDR3 DNA: TGTGCCAGCAGCCAAGTATGGAGGACAGGGAGCAATGAGCAGTTCTTC; CDR3 protein: CASSQVWRTGSNEQFF
J gene: TRBJ2-5; V gene: TRBV11-3; D gene: .; clone size: .; CDR3 DNA: TGTGCCAGCAGCTTAGACCAGAGAGGGGCAGGGACCCAGTACTTC; CDR3 protein: CASSLDQRGAGTQYF
J gene: TRBJ1-2; V gene: TRBV5-4; D gene: .; clone size: .; CDR3 DNA: TGTGCCAGCAGCCCCGAGACTACTGGCTACACCTTC; CDR3 protein: CASSPETTGYTF
J gene: TRBJ2-5; V gene: TRBV5-1; D gene: .; clone size: .; CDR3 DNA: TGCGCCAGCAGCGCTCAGAGTCGAGAGACCCAGTACTTC; CDR3 protein: CASSAQSRETQYF
J gene: TRBJ2-7; V gene: TRBV19; D gene: .; clone size: few; CDR3 DNA: TGTGCCAGTAGTGACTATTACGAGCAGTACTTC; CDR3 protein: CASSDYYEQYF
J gene: TRBJ2-5; V gene: TRBV7-3; D gene: TRBD2; clone size: .; CDR3 DNA: TGTGCCAGCAGCTTAACGTCTAGCGGCGGGGGAACCCAGTACTTC; CDR3 protein: CASSLTSSGGGTQYF
J gene: TRBJ2-1; V gene: TRBV6-5; D gene: .; clone size: .; CDR3 DNA: TGTGCCAGCAGTTACGGGCTGGCTAATGAGCAGTTCTTC; CDR3 protein: CASSYGLANEQFF
J gene: TRBJ2-2; V gene: TRBV7-2; D gene: .; clone size: few; CDR3 DNA: TGTGCCAGCAGCCGCCAGGGAGGTCTCACCGGGGAGCTGTTTTTT; CDR3 protein: CASSRQGGLTGELFF
J gene: TRBJ2-1; V gene: TRBV15; D gene: .; clone size: .; CDR3 DNA: TGTGCCACCAGCAGAGAGCCCGACAATGAGCAGTTCTTC; CDR3 protein: CATSREPDNEQFF
J gene: TRBJ2-1; V gene: TRBV19; D gene: .; clone size: .; CDR3 DNA: TGTGCCAGTACCAGGGCGGGACAGCCTAGCTCCTACAATGAGCAGTTCTTC; CDR3 protein: CASTRAGQPSSYNEQFF
J gene: TRBJ2-1; V gene: TRBV7-2; D gene: TRBD2; clone size: .; CDR3 DNA: TGTGCCAGTCAGCCGGGACTAGCGGGAGGCCGTGGACTTGACAATGAGCAGTTCTTC; CDR3 protein: CASQPGLAGGRGLDNEQFF
J gene: TRBJ2-2; V gene: TRBV5-1; D gene: .; clone size: .; CDR3 DNA: TGCGCCAGCAGCTTGGACCCGAACACCGGGGAGCTGTTTTTT; CDR3 protein: CASSLDPNTGELFF
J gene: TRBJ1-2; V gene: TRBV7-9; D gene: .; clone size: .; CDR3 DNA: TGTGCCAGCAGCTTAGGAGACGGCTCCTATGGCTACACCTTC; CDR3 protein: CASSLGDGSYGYTF
J gene: TRBJ2-3; V gene: TRBV6-5; D gene: .; clone size: few; CDR3 DNA: TGTGCCAGCAGTTACTCGTATCTCGGTACGCAGTATTTT; CDR3 protein: CASSYSYLGTQYF
J gene: TRBJ1-2; V gene: TRBV9; D gene: TRBD1; clone size: few; CDR3 DNA: TGTGCCAGCAGCGTAGACCCAGGGGGCGCACACTATGGCTACACCTTC; CDR3 protein: CASSVDPGGAHYGYTF
J gene: TRBJ1-2; V gene: TRBV2; D gene: .; clone size: .; CDR3 DNA: TGTGCCGCGTGGGGGGCGCTCTCTGGCTACACCTTC; CDR3 protein: CAAWGALSGYTF
J gene: TRBJ2-7; V gene: TRBV2; D gene: TRBD2; clone size: .; CDR3 DNA: TGTGCCAGCCTGAGCCCAACTAGCGGGAGTTTCTACGAGCAGTACTTC; CDR3 protein: CASLSPTSGSFYEQYF
J gene: TRBJ2-7; V gene: TRBV29-1; D gene: .; clone size: few; CDR3 DNA: TGCAGCGCCGGGGACACCGGGGGAACCTACGAGCAGTACTTC; CDR3 protein: CSAGDTGGTYEQYF
J gene: TRBJ2-1; V gene: TRBV14; D gene: TRBD2; clone size: .; CDR3 DNA: TGTGCCAGCAGCCTCACTAGCGTTTACAATGAGCAGTTCTTC; CDR3 protein: CASSLTSVYNEQFF
J gene: TRBJ2-7; V gene: TRBV4-2; D gene: TRBD2; clone size: .; CDR3 DNA: TGTGCCAGCAGCCAACGGGACGTAGCGGGAGGGCCTACTTACGAGCAGTACTTC; CDR3 protein: CASSQRDVAGGPTYEQYF
J gene: TRBJ2-5; V gene: TRBV28; D gene: TRBD2; clone size: .; CDR3 DNA: TGTGCCAGCAGTTCCCCGTTGAGCGGGAGTTGGGAGACCCAGTACTTC; CDR3 protein: CASSSPLSGSWETQYF
J gene: TRBJ2-1; V gene: TRBV20-1; D gene: .; clone size: .; CDR3 DNA: TGCAGTGCTAGAGGGGCGGGTGAGCAGTTCTTC; CDR3 protein: CSARGAGEQFF
J gene: TRBJ1-1; V gene: TRBV5-6; D gene: .; clone size: .; CDR3 DNA: TGTGCCAGCAGCTTTCTGGGGGGCACTGAAGCTTTCTTT; CDR3 protein: CASSFLGGTEAFF
J gene: TRBJ2-6; V gene: TRBV18; D gene: TRBD1; clone size: few; CDR3 DNA: TGTGCCAGCTCACGGGGACAGGGCAACTCTGGGGCCAACGTCCTGACTTTC; CDR3 protein: CASSRGQGNSGANVLTF
J gene: TRBJ2-5; V gene: TRBV7-2; D gene: .; clone size: .; CDR3 DNA: TGTGCCAGCGCGATCGGGGAGACCCAGTACTTC; CDR3 protein: CASAIGETQYF
J gene: TRBJ2-5; V gene: TRBV7-7; D gene: .; clone size: .; CDR3 DNA: TGTGCTAGCAGCTTTGGTGGTGCGGGACCAGTAGAGACCCAGTACTTC; CDR3 protein: CASSFGGAGPVETQYF
J gene: TRBJ2-7; V gene: TRBV6-1; D gene: TRBD1; clone size: .; CDR3 DNA: TGTGCCAGCATCCGGGACAGGGTAAACGAGCAGTACTTC; CDR3 protein: CASIRDRVNEQYF
J gene: TRBJ2-2; V gene: TRBV7-2; D gene: .; clone size: .; CDR3 DNA: TGTGCCAGCAGCTTAACGCCTACCGGGGAGCTGTTTTTT; CDR3 protein: CASSLTPTGELFF
J gene: TRBJ2-1; V gene: TRBV11-2; D gene: .; clone size: few; CDR3 DNA: TGTGCCAGCAGCCAGGGGTACTACAATGAGCAGTTCTTC; CDR3 protein: CASSQGYYNEQFF
J gene: TRBJ2-5; V gene: TRBV7-2; D gene: .; clone size: few; CDR3 DNA: TGTGCCAGCAGCGTCGGAGGGCAAGAGACCCAGTACTTC; CDR3 protein: CASSVGGQETQYF
J gene: TRBJ2-2; V gene: TRBV7-3; D gene: TRBD1; clone size: .; CDR3 DNA: TGTGCCAGCAGCTTAAGACCAAGGACAGGGGGCAGCACCGGGGAGCTGTTTTTT; CDR3 protein: CASSLRPRTGGSTGELFF
J gene: TRBJ2-2; V gene: TRBV18; D gene: .; clone size: few; CDR3 DNA: TGTGCCAGCTCACCATACACCGGGGAGCTGTTTTTT; CDR3 protein: CASSPYTGELFF
J gene: TRBJ2-4; V gene: TRBV18; D gene: .; clone size: few; CDR3 DNA: TGTGCCAGCTCACTTCAGTCCGTTTTCGGTACCATAGCCAAAAACATTCAGTACTTC; CDR3 protein: CASSLQSVFGTIAKNIQYF
J gene: TRBJ1-5; V gene: TRBV11-2; D gene: .; clone size: .; CDR3 DNA: TGTGCCAGCAGCTTAGGGTTAAGGGATCAGCCCCAGCATTTT; CDR3 protein: CASSLGLRDQPQHF
J gene: TRBJ2-7; V gene: TRBV28; D gene: TRBD2; clone size: .; CDR3 DNA: TGTGCCAGCAGAAGACTAGCGGGAGGCTACGAGCAGTACTTC; CDR3 protein: CASRRLAGGYEQYF
J gene: TRBJ2-6; V gene: TRBV27; D gene: .; clone size: few; CDR3 DNA: TGTGCCAGCTGTTCGGGACGGAATTCAGCGTTTGGGGCCAACGTCCTGACTTTC; CDR3 protein: CASCSGRNSAFGANVLTF
J gene: TRBJ1-1; V gene: TRBV11-2; D gene: TRBD1; clone size: few; CDR3 DNA: TGTGCCAGCAGCTTATTCCCGGCCGGGACAGGGATAGACCGTGAAGCTTTCTTT; CDR3 protein: CASSLFPAGTGIDREAFF
J gene: TRBJ2-7; V gene: TRBV19; D gene: TRBD1; clone size: .; CDR3 DNA: TGTGCCAGTAGACCAGGTCGGACAGGGGCACACGAGCAGTACTTC; CDR3 protein: CASRPGRTGAHEQYF
J gene: TRBJ2-5; V gene: TRBV7-3; D gene: TRBD1; clone size: few; CDR3 DNA: TGTGCCAGCAGCTTAAGGGGGACAGGGCATCAAGAGACCCAGTACTTC; CDR3 protein: CASSLRGTGHQETQYF
J gene: TRBJ1-3; V gene: TRBV18; D gene: .; clone size: .; CDR3 DNA: TGTGCCAGCTCCCTGGGACTGGTCTCTGGAAACACCATATATTTT; CDR3 protein: CASSLGLVSGNTIYF
J gene: TRBJ2-1; V gene: TRBV7-2; D gene: .; clone size: few; CDR3 DNA: TGTGCCAGCAGCTTATTCCAGGGCAATGAGCAGTTCTTC; CDR3 protein: CASSLFQGNEQFF